The 19 T cell receptor beta chains reported below all come from one sample, sequenced in a study of cytomegalovirus exposure and HLA in healthy donors. This PCR relied on a set of 60 Vbeta primers and 13 Jbeta primers. Profiling relied on immunoSEQ multiplex PCR, and the TCRdb table lists in-frame clones only, not all of them. The sample records approximately 170,000 clones, approximately 80% being singletons. Sequenced: PBMCs. These TCRs come from a male donor in good health and CMV-seronegative.

This sequence joins TRBV19 and TRBJ1-2, with D tentatively TRBD1 (6 bases). Germline V gives CDR1 LNHDA, CDR2 SQIVND (reference sequence). This CDR3 has 12 residues. Deletions cut 10 bases from V and 7 bases from J, with 16 bases between. The CDR3 nucleotides are TGTGCCACATATAATTACAGGGTTGGCTACACCTTC. Amino acids: CATYNYRVGYTF.

The chain combines TRBV6-6 with TRBJ1-1; D not resolved. Germline V gene sequence: CDR1 MNHNY, CDR2 SVGAGI (reference sequence). The V and J ends lost 7 bases and 4 bases respectively, with 10 bases between them. This CDR3 region has 12 residues. The CDR3 region has the DNA TGTGCCAGCACCCCGCGGGGCACTGAAGCTTTCTTT. Its protein is CASTPRGTEAFF.

The rearrangement links TRBV18 to TRBJ2-5; tentatively, D is TRBD2 (5 bases). CDR1 and CDR2 (germline): KGHSH, LQKENI. V dropped 3 bases and J dropped 7 bases, with 9 bases sitting between them. The CDR3 extends over 12 amino acids. The CDR3 DNA is TGTGCCAGCTCACCCTACGGAGGGACCCAGTACTTC. This sequence encodes CASSPYGGTQYF.

This chain joins TRBV4-1 and TRBJ1-4; maybe TRBD1 (6 bases). V gave up 5 bases and J gave up 1 base, with 8 bases separating them. Germline CDR1 reads MGHRA; CDR2 reads YSYEKL. The CDR3 has 14 residues. The DNA of the CDR3 is TGCGCCAGCAGCGCACAGGGAACTAATGAAAAACTGTTTTTT. Translation: CASSAQGTNEKLFF.

V gene TRBV19 combines with J gene TRBJ1-1, with 7 bases fitting TRBD1. CDR1 is LNHDA, CDR2 SQIVND, per germline (reference sequence). The trim removed 4 bases at V and 5 bases at J, leaving 4 bases unmatched. The CDR3 runs 13 residues. CDR3 bases: TGTGCCAGTAGTACCGACAGGGAGACTGAAGCTTTCTTT. Its translation: CASSTDRETEAFF.

This clone was seen a single time. V gene TRBV5-4 combines with J gene TRBJ2-7; 9 bases fit TRBD2. The V gene's germline CDR1 is SGHNT and CDR2 YYREEE (reference sequence). The CDR3 contains 17 residues. The ends lost 0 bases at V and 2 bases at J; junction bases unmatched: 9. The CDR3: CASSLGGGAGGPYEQYF. Here the CDR3 DNA reads TGTGCCAGCAGCTTGGGGGGAGGGGCGGGAGGGCCCTACGAGCAGTACTTC.

The chain employs TRBV5-4 and TRBJ2-7; TRBD1 is a possible D gene (6 bases). CDR3 length: 14 amino acids. Trimming pared 0 bases from V and 6 bases from J, leaving 13 bases between. The germline CDR1 and CDR2 sequences are SGHNT and YYREEE (reference sequence). The CDR3 DNA is TGTGCCAGCAGCTTGGCTGGAACAGGGCGCGAGCAGTACTTC. As protein: CASSLAGTGREQYF.

This chain connects TRBV7-3 to TRBJ2-2; 10 positions match TRBD2. The CDR3 has 16 residues. Germline values: CDR1 SGHTA, CDR2 FQGTGA. V was pared by 8 bases and J by 4 bases, with 10 bases of the junction left unmatched. The CDR3, as DNA: TGTGCCAGCGGTCAAGCGGGGGGGCTGATCACCGGGGAGCTGTTTTTT. Amino acids: CASGQAGGLITGELFF.

This chain uses TRBV9 with TRBJ1-6; 12 bases match TRBD1. Germline V CDR1 and CDR2: SGDLS, YYNGEE. V was pared by 4 bases and J by 7 bases, with 9 bases of the junction left unmatched. The CDR3 is 17 amino acids. CDR3: CASSPPGTGGRNSPLHF. CDR3 in DNA: TGTGCCAGCAGCCCGCCGGGGACAGGGGGCCGGAATTCACCCCTCCACTTT.

This chain links TRBV6-5 with TRBJ2-7; 12 bases align to TRBD1. CDR1 and CDR2 (germline): MNHEY, SVGAGI. The V segment lost 2 bases and the J segment 7 bases; nucleotides outside the gene matches: 9. The CDR3 is 16 residues long. CDR3: CASSYGGQGASGEQYF. Here the CDR3 DNA reads TGTGCCAGCAGTTACGGGGGACAGGGGGCGTCCGGAGAGCAGTACTTC.

The rearrangement links TRBV7-2 to TRBJ2-7, with a tentative D call TRBD2 (5 bases). V was pared by 1 base and J by 4 bases, with 8 bases between. The CDR3 runs 13 residues. CDR1 SGHTA and CDR2 FQGNSA come from the germline V gene. CDR3 DNA: TGTGCCAGCAGCTTAGAACGGACTTACGAGCAGTACTTC. It is translated as CASSLERTYEQYF.

CDR3 DNA sequence: TGTGCCAGCAGTTCTAGTTACTACGAGCAGTACTTC. This sequence encodes CASSSSYYEQYF. V gene TRBV28 combines with J gene TRBJ2-7; D ambiguous. Germline values: CDR1 MDHEN, CDR2 SYDVKM. This CDR3 is 12 amino acids long. The V and J ends lost 4 bases and 3 bases respectively, with 7 bases between them.

The chain has TRBV6-6 and TRBJ1-2; D is perhaps TRBD1 (5 bases). This CDR3 spans 15 amino acids. V shed 6 bases and J shed 0 bases, with 14 bases lying between them. The germline V gene encodes CDR1 MNHNY and CDR2 SVGAGI (reference sequence). The CDR3 DNA is TGTGCCAGCAGGGCAGACAGCGCGGCTAACTATGGCTACACCTTC. It codes for CASRADSAANYGYTF.

This clone showed up just a few times. The rearrangement joins TRBV29-1 to TRBJ1-2, with 9 bases aligning to TRBD1. With V trimmed by 5 bases and J by 8 bases, 3 bases remained unmatched. This CDR3 comprises 11 residues. Germline CDR1 SQVTM, CDR2 ANQGSEA. The CDR3 protein is CSVYDRGGYTF. The DNA of the CDR3 is TGCAGCGTTTATGACAGGGGGGGCTACACCTTC.

This chain connects TRBV13 to TRBJ2-2; 8 bases are a match to TRBD1. This CDR3 spans 18 amino acids. V shed 5 bases, J shed 0 bases, and the junction held 11 bases outside the gene matches. The germline CDR1 and CDR2 sequences are PRHDT and FYEKMQ (reference sequence). The CDR3 coding sequence is TGTGCCAGCAGCCTCTTGACAGGGGAGAGGACGAACACCGGGGAGCTGTTTTTT. This sequence encodes CASSLLTGERTNTGELFF.

This chain connects TRBV5-1 to TRBJ2-1, with D possibly TRBD2 on 6 matching bases. The length of the CDR3 is 14 residues. CDR1 and CDR2 from the germline V gene are SGHRS and YFSETQ. Trimming stripped 0 bases from V and 7 bases from J, with 11 bases between. CDR3 loop: CASSLGLGRNEQFF. DNA of the CDR3: TGCGCCAGCAGCTTGGGACTGGGGAGGAATGAGCAGTTCTTC.

V and J are TRBV7-2 and TRBJ2-3; D possibly corresponds to TRBD1 (6 bases). This CDR3 spans 15 amino acids. CDR1 and CDR2 (germline): SGHTA, FQGNSA. The V end was cut by 7 bases, the J end by 4 bases, with 18 bases between. The CDR3 is CASTPTGNPPDTQYF. CDR3 DNA: TGTGCCAGCACCCCTACAGGGAATCCCCCAGATACGCAGTATTTT.

Note on this clone: Additional DNA sequences in this sample encode the identical CDR3. The J gene is TRBJ2-3, the V gene TRBV9; 7 nucleotides agree with TRBD2. Looked up from germline, CDR1 is SGDLS and CDR2 is YYNGEE. The CDR3 runs to 15 residues. V dropped 0 bases and J dropped 3; count of bases not matched to a gene: 4. The CDR3 DNA reads TGTGCCAGCAGCGTAGTGGGGGGGGGTACAGATACGCAGTATTTT. Residues: CASSVVGGGTDTQYF.

V usage is TRBV19 and J usage is TRBJ2-1; 10 bases align to TRBD1. J lost 2 bases, V lost 3 bases, and 1 base had no gene match. The CDR3 contains 15 residues. Germline-derived CDR1 and CDR2 are LNHDA and SQIVND (reference sequence). This chain's CDR3 is CASSIGTGAYNEQFF. The CDR3 DNA reads TGTGCCAGTAGTATCGGGACAGGGGCCTACAATGAGCAGTTCTTC.